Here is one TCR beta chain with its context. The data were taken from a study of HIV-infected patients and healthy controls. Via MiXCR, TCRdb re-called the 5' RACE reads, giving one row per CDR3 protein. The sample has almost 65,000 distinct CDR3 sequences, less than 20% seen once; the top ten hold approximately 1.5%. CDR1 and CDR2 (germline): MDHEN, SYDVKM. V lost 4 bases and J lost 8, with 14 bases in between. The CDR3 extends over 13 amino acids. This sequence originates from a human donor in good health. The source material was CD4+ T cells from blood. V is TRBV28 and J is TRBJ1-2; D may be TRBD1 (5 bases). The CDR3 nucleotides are TGTGCCAGCAGTTCACCCGGGACGGGCGGCTACACCTTC. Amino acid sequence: CASSSPGTGGYTF.